Shown below are 5 T cell receptor beta chains from a single sample sequenced in a study of blood T cell repertoires in COVID-19. Measured with immunoSEQ multiplex PCR; TCRdb has only the in-frame clones, and not every one. The table shows approximately 280,000 clones, with 65% to 85% occurring only once. The specimen sequenced was peripheral blood. These TCRs come from a human donor with COVID-19, enrolled during active disease. The donor label of this sample is uncertain.

Only one count was recorded for this clone. This sequence joins TRBV29-1 and TRBJ2-1, with D possibly matching TRBD2 (5 bases). CDR1 SQVTM and CDR2 ANQGSEA come from the germline V gene. This CDR3 has 15 amino acids. V shed 8 bases and J shed 5 bases, with 22 bases lying between them. The CDR3 nucleotides read TGCAGCCTGAGGCCTTTTACCGGGCGGGACAATGAGCAGTTCTTC. Amino acid sequence: CSLRPFTGRDNEQFF.

The chain joins TRBV5-5 to TRBJ2-3, with a possible D match to TRBD2 (6 bases). From germline, CDR1 is SGHKS and CDR2 YYEKEE (reference sequence). This CDR3 spans 15 amino acids. Deletions cut 5 bases from V and 6 bases from J, with 19 bases between. CDR3 protein: CASRHNSGSRDTQYF. As DNA, the CDR3 is TGTGCCAGCAGGCATAATAGCGGATCTCGGGATACGCAGTATTTT.

The chain recombines TRBV7-8 with TRBJ2-7; D may be TRBD1 (6 bases). Trimming took off 1 base at V and 3 bases at J, with 13 bases between the two ends. Germline values: CDR1 SGHVS, CDR2 FQNEAQ. The CDR3 sequence is 15 residues long. The CDR3 is CASSLGGQGDYEQYF. The DNA for the CDR3 is TGTGCCAGCAGCTTAGGGGGACAAGGGGACTACGAGCAGTACTTC.

The rearrangement links TRBV9 to TRBJ1-2; 7 bases are shared with TRBD1. There are 14 residues in the CDR3. Germline V lookup: CDR1 SGDLS, CDR2 YYNGEE. Trimming at V came to 3 bases and at J to 2 bases, leaving 4 bases not matched to a gene. The CDR3 nucleotides are TGTGCCAGCAGCGCCCGGGACAGAAACTATGGCTACACCTTC. It codes for CASSARDRNYGYTF.

The chain employs TRBV18 and TRBJ2-7; 8 bases line up with TRBD1. The V and J ends lost 6 bases and 5 bases, in that order; junction bases with no gene match: 9. The V gene's germline CDR1 is KGHSH and CDR2 LQKENI. The CDR3 is made up of 14 amino acids. CDR3 bases: TGTGCCAGCTCTCGACAGGGGATGGCCCACGAGCAGTACTTC. Translating gives CASSRQGMAHEQYF.